The T cell receptor beta chain under discussion was sequenced for a study of cytomegalovirus exposure and HLA in healthy donors. PCR employed 60 Vbeta and 13 Jbeta primers. Assay: immunoSEQ multiplex PCR; the TCRdb copy retains only in-frame clones and omits some. The sample shows about 110,000 clones, more than 60% of them seen only once. The CDR3 spans 13 residues. The germline V gene has CDR1 MGHDK and CDR2 SYGVNS. V shed 3 bases and J shed 6 bases, with 10 bases lying between them. The specimen sequenced was PBMCs. The chain uses TRBV25-1 and TRBJ2-3; a weak D match, TRBD1 (6 bases). This receptor was taken from a middle-aged man in good health and CMV-seronegative. CDR3 nucleotide sequence: TGTGCCAGCAGTGACAGCAGGGGTGATACGCAGTATTTT. This gives the protein CASSDSRGDTQYF.